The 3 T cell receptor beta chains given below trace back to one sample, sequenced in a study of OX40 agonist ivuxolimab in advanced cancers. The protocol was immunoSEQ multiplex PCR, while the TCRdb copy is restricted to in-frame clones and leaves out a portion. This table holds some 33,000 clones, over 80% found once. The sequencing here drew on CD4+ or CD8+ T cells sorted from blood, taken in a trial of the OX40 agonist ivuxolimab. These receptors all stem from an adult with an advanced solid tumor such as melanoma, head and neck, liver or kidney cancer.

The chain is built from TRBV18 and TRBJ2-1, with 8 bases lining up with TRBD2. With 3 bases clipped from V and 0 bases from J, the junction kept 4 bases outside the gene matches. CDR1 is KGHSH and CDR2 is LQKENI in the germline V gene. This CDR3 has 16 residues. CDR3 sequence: CASSPPTSGSYNEQFF. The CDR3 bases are TGTGCCAGCTCACCTCCAACTAGCGGCTCCTACAATGAGCAGTTCTTC.

The CDR3 here is CAWRPWADYGYTF. CDR3 sequence (DNA): TGTGCCTGGAGACCCTGGGCTGACTATGGCTACACCTTC. The chain is built from TRBV30 and TRBJ1-2; no clear D gene. The CDR3 has 13 residues. Germline assignment: CDR1 GTSNPN and CDR2 SVGIG (reference sequence). The ends were cut back, 3 bases at V and 3 bases at J, with 11 bases in the middle.

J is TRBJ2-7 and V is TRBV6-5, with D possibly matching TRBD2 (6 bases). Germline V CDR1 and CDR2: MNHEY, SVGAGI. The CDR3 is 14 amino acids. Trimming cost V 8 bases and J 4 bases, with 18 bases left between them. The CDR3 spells CASQRRVGGYEQYF. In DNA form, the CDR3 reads TGTGCCAGCCAACGGAGGGTGGGGGGATACGAGCAGTACTTC.